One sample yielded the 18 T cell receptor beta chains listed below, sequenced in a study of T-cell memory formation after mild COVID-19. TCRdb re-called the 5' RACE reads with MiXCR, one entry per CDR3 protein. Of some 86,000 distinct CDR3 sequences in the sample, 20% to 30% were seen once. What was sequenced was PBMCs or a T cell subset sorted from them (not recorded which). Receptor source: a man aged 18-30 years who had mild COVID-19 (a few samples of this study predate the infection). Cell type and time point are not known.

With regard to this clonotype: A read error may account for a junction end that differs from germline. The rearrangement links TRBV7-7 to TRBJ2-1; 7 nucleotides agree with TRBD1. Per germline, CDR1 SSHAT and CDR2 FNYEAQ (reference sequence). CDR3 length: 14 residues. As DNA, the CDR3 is TGTGCTAGCAGCTTCCGACAGGGTGTACATGAGCAGTTCTTC. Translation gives CASSFRQGVHEQFF.

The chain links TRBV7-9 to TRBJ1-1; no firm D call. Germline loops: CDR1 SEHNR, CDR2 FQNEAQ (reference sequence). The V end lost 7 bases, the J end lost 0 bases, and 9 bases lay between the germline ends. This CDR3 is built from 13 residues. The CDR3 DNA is TGTGCCAGCAACTCAGGAGTGAACACTGAAGCTTTCTTT. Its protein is CASNSGVNTEAFF. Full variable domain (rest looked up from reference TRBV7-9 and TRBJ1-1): DTGVSQNPRHKITKRGQNVTFRCDPISEHNRLYWYRQTLGQGPEFLTYFQNEAQLEKSRLLSDRFSAERPKGSFSTLEIQRTEQGDSAMYLCASNSGVNTEAFFGQGTRLTVV.

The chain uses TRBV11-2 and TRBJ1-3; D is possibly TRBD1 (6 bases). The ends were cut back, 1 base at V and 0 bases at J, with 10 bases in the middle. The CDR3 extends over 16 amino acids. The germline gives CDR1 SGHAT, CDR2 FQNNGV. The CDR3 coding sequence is TGTGCCAGCAGCTTAGGCGGGGGCCTCTCTGGAAACACCATATATTTT. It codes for CASSLGGGLSGNTIYF. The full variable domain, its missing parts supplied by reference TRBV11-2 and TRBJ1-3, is EAGVAQSPRYKIIEKRQSVAFWCNPISGHATLYWYQQILGQGPKLLIQFQNNGVVDDSQLPKDRFSAERLKGVDSTLKIQPAKLEDSAVYLCASSLGGGLSGNTIYFGEGSWLTVV.

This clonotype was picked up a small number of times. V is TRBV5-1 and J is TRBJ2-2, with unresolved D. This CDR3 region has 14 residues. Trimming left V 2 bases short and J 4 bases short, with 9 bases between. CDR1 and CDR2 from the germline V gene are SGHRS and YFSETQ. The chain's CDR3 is CASSLGPITGELFF. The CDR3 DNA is TGCGCCAGCAGCTTAGGACCCATCACCGGGGAGCTGTTTTTT.

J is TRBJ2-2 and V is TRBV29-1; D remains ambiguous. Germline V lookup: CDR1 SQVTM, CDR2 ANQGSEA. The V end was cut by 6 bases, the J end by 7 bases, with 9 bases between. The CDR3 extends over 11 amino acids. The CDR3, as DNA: TGCAGCGTCAGACGAGGCGGGGAGCTGTTTTTT. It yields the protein CSVRRGGELFF.

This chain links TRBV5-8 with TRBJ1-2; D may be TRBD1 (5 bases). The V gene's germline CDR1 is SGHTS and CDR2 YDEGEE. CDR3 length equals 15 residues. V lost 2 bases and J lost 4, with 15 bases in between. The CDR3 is CASSFWAREIYGYTF. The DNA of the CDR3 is TGTGCCAGCAGCTTTTGGGCCAGGGAGATCTATGGCTACACCTTC.

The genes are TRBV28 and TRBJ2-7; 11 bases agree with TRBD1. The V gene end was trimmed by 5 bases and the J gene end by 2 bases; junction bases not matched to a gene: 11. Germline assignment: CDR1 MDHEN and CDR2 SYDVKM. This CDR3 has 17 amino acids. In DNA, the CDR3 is TGTGCCAGCAGTCCGATATCGGACAGGGGGCTCGCCTACGAGCAGTACGTC. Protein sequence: CASSPISDRGLAYEQYV.

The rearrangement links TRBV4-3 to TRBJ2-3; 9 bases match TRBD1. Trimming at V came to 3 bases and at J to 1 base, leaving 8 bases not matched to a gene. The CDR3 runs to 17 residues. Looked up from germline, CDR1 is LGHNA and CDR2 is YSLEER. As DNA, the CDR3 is TGCGCCAGCAGCCAGGGACAGGGCCCGGCCGGCACAGATACGCAGTATTTT. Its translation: CASSQGQGPAGTDTQYF.

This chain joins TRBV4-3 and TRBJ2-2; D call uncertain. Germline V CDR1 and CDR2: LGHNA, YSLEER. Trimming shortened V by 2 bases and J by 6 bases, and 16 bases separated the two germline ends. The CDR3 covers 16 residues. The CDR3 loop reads CASSQKIGQRAGELFF. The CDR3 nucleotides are TGCGCCAGCAGCCAAAAGATAGGGCAAAGGGCCGGGGAGCTGTTTTTT.

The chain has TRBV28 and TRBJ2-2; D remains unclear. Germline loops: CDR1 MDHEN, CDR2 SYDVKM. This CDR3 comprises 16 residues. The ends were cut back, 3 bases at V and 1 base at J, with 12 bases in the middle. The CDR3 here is CASSLYPRQNTGELFF. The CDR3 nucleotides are TGTGCCAGCAGTTTGTATCCGAGACAGAACACCGGGGAGCTGTTTTTT.

The CDR3 bases are TGCGCCAGCCAAGAGATGAACACCGGGGAGCTGTTTTTT. This encodes CASQEMNTGELFF. The chain recombines TRBV4-3 with TRBJ2-2; D is unclear. The germline V gene has CDR1 LGHNA and CDR2 YSLEER. V shed 8 bases and J shed 1 base, with 8 bases lying between them. This CDR3 comprises 13 residues.

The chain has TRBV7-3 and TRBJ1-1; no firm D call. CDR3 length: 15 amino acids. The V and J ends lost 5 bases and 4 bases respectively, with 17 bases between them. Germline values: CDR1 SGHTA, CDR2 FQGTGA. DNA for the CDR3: TGTGCCAGCAGCCCCGTTGCCGGCGGATGCACTGAAGCTTTCTTT. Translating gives CASSPVAGGCTEAFF.

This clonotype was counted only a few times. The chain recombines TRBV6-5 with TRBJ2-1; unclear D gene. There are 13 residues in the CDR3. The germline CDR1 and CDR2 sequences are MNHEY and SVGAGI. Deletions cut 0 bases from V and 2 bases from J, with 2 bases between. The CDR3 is CASSYSAYNEQFF. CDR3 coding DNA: TGTGCCAGCAGTTACTCGGCCTACAATGAGCAGTTCTTC.

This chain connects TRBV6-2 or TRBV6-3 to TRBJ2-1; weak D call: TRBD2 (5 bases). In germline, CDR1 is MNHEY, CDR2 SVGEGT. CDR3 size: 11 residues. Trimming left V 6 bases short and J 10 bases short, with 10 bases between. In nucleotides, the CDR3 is TGTGCCAGCAGCCCCTGGGAGGAGCAGTTCTTC. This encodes CASSPWEEQFF.

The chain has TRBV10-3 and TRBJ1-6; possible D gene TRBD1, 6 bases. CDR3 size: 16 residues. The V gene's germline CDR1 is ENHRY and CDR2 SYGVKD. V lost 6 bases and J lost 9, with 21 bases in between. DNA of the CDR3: TGTGCCATCAGCGGTCACAGGGATGCTCCGGGTTCACCCCTCCACTTT. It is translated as CAISGHRDAPGSPLHF.

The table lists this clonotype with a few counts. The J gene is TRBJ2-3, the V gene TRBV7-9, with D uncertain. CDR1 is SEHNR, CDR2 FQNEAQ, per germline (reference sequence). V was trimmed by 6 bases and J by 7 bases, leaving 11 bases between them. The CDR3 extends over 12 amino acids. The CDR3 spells CASRLQGHTQYF. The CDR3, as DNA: TGTGCCAGCAGACTCCAAGGTCATACGCAGTATTTT.

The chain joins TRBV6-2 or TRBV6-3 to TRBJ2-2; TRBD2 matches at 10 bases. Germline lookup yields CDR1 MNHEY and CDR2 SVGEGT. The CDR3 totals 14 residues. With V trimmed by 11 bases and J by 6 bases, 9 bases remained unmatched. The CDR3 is CAGRTSGGSGELFF. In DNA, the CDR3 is TGTGCCGGCCGGACTAGCGGTGGATCCGGGGAGCTGTTTTTT.

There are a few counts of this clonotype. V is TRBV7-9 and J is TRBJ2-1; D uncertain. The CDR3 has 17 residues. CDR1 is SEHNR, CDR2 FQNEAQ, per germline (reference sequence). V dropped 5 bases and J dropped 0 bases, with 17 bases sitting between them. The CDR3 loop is CASSRQDVRYSYNEQFF. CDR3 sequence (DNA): TGTGCCAGCAGCCGCCAGGACGTACGATACTCCTACAATGAGCAGTTCTTC. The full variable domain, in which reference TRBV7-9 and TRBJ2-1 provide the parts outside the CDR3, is DTGVSQNPRHKITKRGQNVTFRCDPISEHNRLYWYRQTLGQGPEFLTYFQNEAQLEKSRLLSDRFSAERPKGSFSTLEIQRTEQGDSAMYLCASSRQDVRYSYNEQFFGPGTRLTVL.